A single T cell receptor beta chain is shown here with its context. What it recognizes is unknown. This CDR3 has 13 amino acids. Trimming cost V 1 base and J 7 bases, with 13 bases left between them. Per germline, CDR1 SQVTM and CDR2 ANQGSEA. Antigen-specific CD4+ T cells were expanded (with viral peptide pools) by the ViraFEST assay ahead of sequencing. Once cultured for roughly nine days, the cells underwent separation to obtain CD4+ T cells. Participants received two doses of either the BNT162b2 or mRNA-1273 vaccine. Neither prior SARS-CoV-2 infection nor positive nucleocapsid antibodies were present in the vaccine recipients. Half-medium replacement with IL-2 medium occurred on days 3 and 7. The data are from a study of vaccination effects on CD4 cells after COVID-19. Turning to the study itself: It was a median of 72 days after the second dose that post-vaccine samples were obtained. General observations from the study: Healthy vaccinees' vaccine-induced clones included only 1 of 255 cross-reacting with common cold coronaviruses.

Generated by immunoSEQ multiplex PCR, the TCRdb table keeps only in-frame clones and is missing some. The sample lists about 66,000 clones; roughly 79% were seen once. The chain links TRBV29-1 to TRBJ1-1; maybe TRBD1 (6 bases). This material consisted of CD4+ T cells from PBMCs cultured with HCoV-OC43 spike peptides, taken after COVID-19 vaccination. Specified subset: HCoV-OC43 spike overlapping peptide pool stimulation. This sequence originates from a human donor who received a COVID-19 vaccine. This CDR3 reads CSVEAARGGEAFF. The DNA of the CDR3 is TGCAGCGTTGAAGCGGCAAGGGGGGGTGAAGCTTTCTTT.